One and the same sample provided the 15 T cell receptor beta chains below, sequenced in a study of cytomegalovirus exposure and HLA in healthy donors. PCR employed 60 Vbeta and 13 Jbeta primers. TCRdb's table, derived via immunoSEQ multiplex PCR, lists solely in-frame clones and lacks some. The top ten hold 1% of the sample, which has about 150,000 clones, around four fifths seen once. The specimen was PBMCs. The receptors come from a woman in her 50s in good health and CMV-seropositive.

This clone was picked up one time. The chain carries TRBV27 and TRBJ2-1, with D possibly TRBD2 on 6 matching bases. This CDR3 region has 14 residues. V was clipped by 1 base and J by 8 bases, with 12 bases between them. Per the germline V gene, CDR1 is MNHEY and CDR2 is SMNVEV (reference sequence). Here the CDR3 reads CASSLFGGTDEQFF. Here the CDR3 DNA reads TGTGCCAGCAGTTTATTTGGAGGGACCGATGAGCAGTTCTTC.

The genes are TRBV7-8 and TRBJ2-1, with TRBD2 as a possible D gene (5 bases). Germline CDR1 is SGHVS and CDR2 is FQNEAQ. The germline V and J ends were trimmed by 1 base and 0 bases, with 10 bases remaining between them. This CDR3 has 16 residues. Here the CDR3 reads CASSLEAASSYNEQFF. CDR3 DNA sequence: TGTGCCAGCAGCTTAGAAGCGGCGAGCTCCTACAATGAGCAGTTCTTC.

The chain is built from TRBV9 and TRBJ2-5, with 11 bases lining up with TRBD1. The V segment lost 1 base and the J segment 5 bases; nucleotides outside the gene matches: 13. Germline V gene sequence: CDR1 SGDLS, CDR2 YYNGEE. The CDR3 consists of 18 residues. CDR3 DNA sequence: TGTGCCAGCAGCGTAATCGGACAGGGGGCGCGGGGTGGGGAGACCCAGTACTTC. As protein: CASSVIGQGARGGETQYF.

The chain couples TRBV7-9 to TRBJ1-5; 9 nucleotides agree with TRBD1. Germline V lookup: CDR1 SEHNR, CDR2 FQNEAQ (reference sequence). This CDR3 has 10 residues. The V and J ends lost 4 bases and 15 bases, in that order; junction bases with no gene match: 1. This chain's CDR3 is CASSSDRGHF. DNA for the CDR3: TGTGCCAGCAGCTCGGACAGGGGGCATTTT.

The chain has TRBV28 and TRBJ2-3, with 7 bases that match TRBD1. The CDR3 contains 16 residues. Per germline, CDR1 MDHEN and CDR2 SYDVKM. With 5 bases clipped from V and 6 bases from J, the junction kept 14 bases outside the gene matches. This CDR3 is CASSARQGSGVDTQYF. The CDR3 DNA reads TGTGCCAGCAGTGCAAGACAGGGCTCAGGCGTGGATACGCAGTATTTT.

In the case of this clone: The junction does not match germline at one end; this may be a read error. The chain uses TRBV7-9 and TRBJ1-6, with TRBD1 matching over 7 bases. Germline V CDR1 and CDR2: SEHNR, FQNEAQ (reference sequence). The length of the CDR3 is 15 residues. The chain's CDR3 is CSSSPTGAANSPLHF. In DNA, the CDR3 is TGTTCCAGCAGCCCAACAGGGGCGGCTAATTCACCCCTCCACTTT.

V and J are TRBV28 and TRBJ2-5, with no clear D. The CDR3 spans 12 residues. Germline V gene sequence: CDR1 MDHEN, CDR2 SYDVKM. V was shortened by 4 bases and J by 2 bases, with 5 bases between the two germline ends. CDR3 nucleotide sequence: TGTGCCAGCAGTTCGCTACAAGAGACCCAGTACTTC. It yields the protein CASSSLQETQYF.

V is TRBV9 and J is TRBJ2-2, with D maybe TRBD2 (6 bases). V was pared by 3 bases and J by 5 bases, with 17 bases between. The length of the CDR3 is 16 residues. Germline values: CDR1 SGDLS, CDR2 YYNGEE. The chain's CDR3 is CASSAGRGRETGELFF. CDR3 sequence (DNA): TGTGCCAGCAGCGCCGGGCGGGGCAGGGAGACCGGGGAGCTGTTTTTT.

CDR3 residues: CASSAITDRASNQPQHF. The CDR3 nucleotides read TGTGCCAGCAGTGCAATTACCGACAGGGCAAGCAATCAGCCCCAGCATTTT. This chain joins TRBV6-1 and TRBJ1-5, with 7 nucleotides matching TRBD1. CDR3 length: 17 residues. V lost 4 bases to trimming and J lost 1 base; unmatched junction nucleotides: 10. Germline V gives CDR1 MNHNS, CDR2 SASEGT.

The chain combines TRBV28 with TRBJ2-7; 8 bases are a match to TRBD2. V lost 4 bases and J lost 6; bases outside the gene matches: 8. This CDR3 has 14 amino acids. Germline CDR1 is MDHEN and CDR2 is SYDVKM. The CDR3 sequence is CASSSGGPALEQYF. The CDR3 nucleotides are TGTGCCAGCAGTTCGGGAGGGCCAGCGCTCGAGCAGTACTTC.

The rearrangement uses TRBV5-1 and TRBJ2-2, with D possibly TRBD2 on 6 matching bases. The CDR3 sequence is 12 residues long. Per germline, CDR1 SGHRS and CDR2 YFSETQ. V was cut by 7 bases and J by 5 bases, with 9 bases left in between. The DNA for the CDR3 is TGCGCCAGCGACCGGGGGACCGGGGAGCTGTTTTTT. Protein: CASDRGTGELFF.

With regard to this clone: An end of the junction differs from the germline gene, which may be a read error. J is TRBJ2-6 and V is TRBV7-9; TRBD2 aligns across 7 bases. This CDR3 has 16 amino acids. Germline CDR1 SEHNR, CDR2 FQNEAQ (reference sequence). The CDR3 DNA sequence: TGTTCCAGCAGCTACTTTGGGGGGGCTGGGGCCAACGTCCTGACTTTC. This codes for CSSSYFGGAGANVLTF.

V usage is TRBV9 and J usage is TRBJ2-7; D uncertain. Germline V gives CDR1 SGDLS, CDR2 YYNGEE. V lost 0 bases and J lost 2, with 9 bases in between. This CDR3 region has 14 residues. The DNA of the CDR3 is TGTGCCAGCAGCGTAGGGGCCTTGGCCTACGAGCAGTACTTC. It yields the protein CASSVGALAYEQYF. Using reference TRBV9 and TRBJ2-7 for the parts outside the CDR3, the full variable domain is DSGVTQTPKHLITATGQRVTLRCSPRSGDLSVYWYQQSLDQGLQFLIQYYNGEERAKGNILERFSAQQFPDLHSELNLSSLELGDSALYFCASSVGALAYEQYFGPGTRLTVT.

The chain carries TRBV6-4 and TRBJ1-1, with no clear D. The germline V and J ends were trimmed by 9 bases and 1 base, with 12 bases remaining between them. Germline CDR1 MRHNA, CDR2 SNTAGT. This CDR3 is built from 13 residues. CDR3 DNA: TGTGCCAGTTCGGAGGGCCGGAACACTGAAGCTTTCTTT. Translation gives CASSEGRNTEAFF.

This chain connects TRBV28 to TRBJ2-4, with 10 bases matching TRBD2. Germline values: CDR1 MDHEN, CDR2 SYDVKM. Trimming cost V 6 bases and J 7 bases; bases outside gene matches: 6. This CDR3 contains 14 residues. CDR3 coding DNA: TGTGCCAGCAGCCCGGCTAGCGGGGGTAACATTCAGTACTTC. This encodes CASSPASGGNIQYF. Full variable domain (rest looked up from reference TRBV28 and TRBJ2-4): DVKVTQSSRYLVKRTGEKVFLECVQDMDHENMFWYRQDPGLGLRLIYFSYDVKMKEKGDIPEGYSVSREKKERFSLILESASTNQTSMYLCASSPASGGNIQYFGAGTRLSVL.